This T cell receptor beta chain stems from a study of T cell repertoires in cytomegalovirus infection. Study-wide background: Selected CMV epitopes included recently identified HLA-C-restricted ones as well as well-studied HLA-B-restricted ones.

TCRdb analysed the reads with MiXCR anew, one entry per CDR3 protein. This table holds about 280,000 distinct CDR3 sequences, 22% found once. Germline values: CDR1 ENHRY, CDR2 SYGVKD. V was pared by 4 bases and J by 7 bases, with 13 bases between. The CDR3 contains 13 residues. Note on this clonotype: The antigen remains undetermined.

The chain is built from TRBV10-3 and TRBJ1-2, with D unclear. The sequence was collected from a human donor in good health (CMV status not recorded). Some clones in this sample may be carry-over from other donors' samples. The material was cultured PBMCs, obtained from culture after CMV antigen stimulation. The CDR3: CAISVAGSLGYTF. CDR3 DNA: TGTGCCATCAGTGTAGCGGGGAGTCTTGGCTACACCTTC.